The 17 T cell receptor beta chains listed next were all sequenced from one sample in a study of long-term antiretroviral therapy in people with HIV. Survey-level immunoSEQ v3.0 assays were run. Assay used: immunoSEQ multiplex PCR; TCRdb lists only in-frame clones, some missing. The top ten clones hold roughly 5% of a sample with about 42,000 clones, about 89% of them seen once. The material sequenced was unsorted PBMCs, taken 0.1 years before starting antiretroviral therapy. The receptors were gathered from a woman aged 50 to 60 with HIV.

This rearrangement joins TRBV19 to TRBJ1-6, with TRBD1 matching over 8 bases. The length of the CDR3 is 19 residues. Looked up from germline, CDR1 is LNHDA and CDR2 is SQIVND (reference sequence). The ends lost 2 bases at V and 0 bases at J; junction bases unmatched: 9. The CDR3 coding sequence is TGTGCCAGTAGTATAAAGGGCCAGGGGGCTCTCTCCTATAATTCACCCCTCCACTTT. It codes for CASSIKGQGALSYNSPLHF.

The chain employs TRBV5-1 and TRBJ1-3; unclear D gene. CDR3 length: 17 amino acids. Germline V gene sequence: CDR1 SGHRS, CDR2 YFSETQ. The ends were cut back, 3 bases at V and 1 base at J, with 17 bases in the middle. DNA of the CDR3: TGCGCCAGCAGCTCCAATCCCCCGGGTGGATCTGGAAACACCATATATTTT. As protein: CASSSNPPGGSGNTIYF. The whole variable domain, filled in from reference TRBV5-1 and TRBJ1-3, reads KAGVTQTPRYLIKTRGQQVTLSCSPISGHRSVSWYQQTPGQGLQFLFEYFSETQRNKGNFPGRFSGRQFSNSRSEMNVSTLELGDSALYLCASSSNPPGGSGNTIYFGEGSWLTVV.

The CDR3 region has the DNA TGTGCCAGCAGTGACAGGGCCACCTACGAGCAGTACTTC. Protein product: CASSDRATYEQYF. The chain uses TRBV6-1 and TRBJ2-7; TRBD1 is a possible D gene (5 bases). The CDR3 is 13 residues long. The V gene lost 3 bases and the J gene lost 2 bases, with 8 bases spanning the gap. CDR1 is MNHNS and CDR2 is SASEGT in the germline V gene.

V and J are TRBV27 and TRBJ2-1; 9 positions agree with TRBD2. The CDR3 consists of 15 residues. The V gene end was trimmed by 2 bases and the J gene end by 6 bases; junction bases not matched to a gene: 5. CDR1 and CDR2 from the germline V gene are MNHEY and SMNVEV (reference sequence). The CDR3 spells CASSLRAGGLNEQFF. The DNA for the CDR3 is TGTGCCAGCAGTTTACGGGCGGGGGGGCTCAATGAGCAGTTCTTC.

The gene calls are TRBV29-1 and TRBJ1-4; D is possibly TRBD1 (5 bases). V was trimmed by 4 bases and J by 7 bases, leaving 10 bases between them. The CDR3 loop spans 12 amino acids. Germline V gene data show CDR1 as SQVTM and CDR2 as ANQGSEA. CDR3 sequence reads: CSVAQGGEKLFF. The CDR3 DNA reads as TGCAGCGTTGCTCAGGGCGGTGAAAAACTGTTTTTT.

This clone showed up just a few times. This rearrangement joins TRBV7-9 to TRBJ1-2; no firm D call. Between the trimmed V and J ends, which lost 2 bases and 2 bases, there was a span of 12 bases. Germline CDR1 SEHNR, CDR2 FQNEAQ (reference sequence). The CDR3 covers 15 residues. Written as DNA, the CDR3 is TGTGCCAGCAGCTTAACTACCGGGTCCAACTATGGCTACACCTTC. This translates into CASSLTTGSNYGYTF.

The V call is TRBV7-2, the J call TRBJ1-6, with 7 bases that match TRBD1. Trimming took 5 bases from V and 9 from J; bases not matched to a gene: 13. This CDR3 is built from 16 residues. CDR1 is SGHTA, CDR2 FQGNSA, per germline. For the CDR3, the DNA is TGTGCCAGCAGCCGCCCACAGACAGGGCGTGGTTCACCCCTCCACTTT. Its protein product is CASSRPQTGRGSPLHF.

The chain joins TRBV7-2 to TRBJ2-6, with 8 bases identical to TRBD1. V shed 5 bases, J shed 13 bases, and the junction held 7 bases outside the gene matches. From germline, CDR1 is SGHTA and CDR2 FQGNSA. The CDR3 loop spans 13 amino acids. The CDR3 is CASSLGTGRVLTF. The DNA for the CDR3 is TGTGCCAGCAGCCTCGGGACAGGACGAGTCCTGACTTTC.

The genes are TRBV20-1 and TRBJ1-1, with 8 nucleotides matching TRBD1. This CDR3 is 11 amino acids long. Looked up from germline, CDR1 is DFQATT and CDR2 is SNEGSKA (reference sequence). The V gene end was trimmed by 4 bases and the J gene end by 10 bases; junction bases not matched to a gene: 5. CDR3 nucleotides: TGCAGTGCTACAGGGGGCGCGGGAGCTTTCTTT. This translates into CSATGGAGAFF.

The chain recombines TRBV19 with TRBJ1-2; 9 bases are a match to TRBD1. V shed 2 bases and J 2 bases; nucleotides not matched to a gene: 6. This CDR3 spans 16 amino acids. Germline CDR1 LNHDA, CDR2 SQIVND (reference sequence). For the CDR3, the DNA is TGTGCCAGTAGTATAACAGGGGGCTCGATCAACTATGGCTACACCTTC. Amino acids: CASSITGGSINYGYTF.

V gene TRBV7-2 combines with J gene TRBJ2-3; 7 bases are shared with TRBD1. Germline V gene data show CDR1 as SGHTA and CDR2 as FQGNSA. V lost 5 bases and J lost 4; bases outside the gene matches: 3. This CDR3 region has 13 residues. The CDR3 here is CASSGRGPDTQYF. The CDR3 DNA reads TGTGCCAGCAGCGGAAGGGGGCCAGATACGCAGTATTTT.

This chain's CDR3 is CAWGERTEAFF. The DNA of the CDR3 is TGTGCCTGGGGGGAGAGGACTGAAGCTTTCTTT. V and J are TRBV30 and TRBJ1-1; D unclear. The V end lost 5 bases, the J end lost 5 bases, and 9 bases lay between the germline ends. This CDR3 is built from 11 residues. CDR1 and CDR2 (germline): GTSNPN, SVGIG (reference sequence).

CDR3 amino acids: CASKEQGAGANVLTF. CDR3 DNA sequence: TGTGCCAGCAAAGAGCAGGGGGCTGGGGCCAACGTCCTGACTTTC. This rearrangement joins TRBV19 to TRBJ2-6; TRBD1 matches 7 bases. The CDR3 is 15 amino acids. CDR1 is LNHDA, CDR2 SQIVND, per germline (reference sequence). The V segment lost 9 bases and the J segment 2 bases; nucleotides outside the gene matches: 7.

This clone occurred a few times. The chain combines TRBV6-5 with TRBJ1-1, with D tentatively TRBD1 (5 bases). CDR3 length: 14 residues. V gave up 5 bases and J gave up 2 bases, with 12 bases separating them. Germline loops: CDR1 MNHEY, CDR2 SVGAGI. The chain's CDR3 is CASSATGPNTEAFF. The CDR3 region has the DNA TGTGCCAGCAGTGCCACGGGGCCCAACACTGAAGCTTTCTTT.

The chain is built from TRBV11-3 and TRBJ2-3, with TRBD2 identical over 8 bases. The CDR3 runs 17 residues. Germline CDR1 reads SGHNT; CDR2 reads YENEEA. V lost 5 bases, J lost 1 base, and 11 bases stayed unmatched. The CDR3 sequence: CASSPWRGAEGTDTQYF. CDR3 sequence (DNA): TGTGCCAGCAGCCCGTGGCGGGGGGCTGAAGGCACAGATACGCAGTATTTT.

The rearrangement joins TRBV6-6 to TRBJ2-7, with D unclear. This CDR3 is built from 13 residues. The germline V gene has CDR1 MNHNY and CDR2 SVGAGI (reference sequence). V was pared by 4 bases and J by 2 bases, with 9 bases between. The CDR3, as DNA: TGTGCCAGCAGTTTCCCTACCACCTACGAGCAGTACTTC. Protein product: CASSFPTTYEQYF.

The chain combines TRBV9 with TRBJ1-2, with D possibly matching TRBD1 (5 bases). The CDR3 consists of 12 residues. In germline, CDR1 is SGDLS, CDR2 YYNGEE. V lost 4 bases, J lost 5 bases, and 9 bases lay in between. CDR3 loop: CASSLQGYGYTF. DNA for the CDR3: TGTGCCAGCAGCCTTCAGGGTTATGGCTACACCTTC.